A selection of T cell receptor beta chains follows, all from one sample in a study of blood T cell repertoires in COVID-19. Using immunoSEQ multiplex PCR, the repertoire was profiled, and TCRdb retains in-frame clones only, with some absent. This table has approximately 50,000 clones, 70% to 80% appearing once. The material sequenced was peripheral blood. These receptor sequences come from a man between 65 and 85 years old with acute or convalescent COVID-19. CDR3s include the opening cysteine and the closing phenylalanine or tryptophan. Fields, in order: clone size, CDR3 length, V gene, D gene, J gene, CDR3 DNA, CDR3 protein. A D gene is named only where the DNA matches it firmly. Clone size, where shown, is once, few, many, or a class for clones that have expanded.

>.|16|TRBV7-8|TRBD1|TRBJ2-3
TGTGCCAGCAGCTTAGGACAGGGGGTCCCCACAGATACGCAGTATTTT
CASSLGQGVPTDTQYF
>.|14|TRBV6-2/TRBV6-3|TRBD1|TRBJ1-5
TGTGCCAGCAGCTGGGACAGGGGTTTAGGGCCCCAGCATTTT
CASSWDRGLGPQHF
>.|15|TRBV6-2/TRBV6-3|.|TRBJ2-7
TGTGCCAGCAGTTACGGAACAGGGAGCTCCTACGAGCAGTACTTC
CASSYGTGSSYEQYF
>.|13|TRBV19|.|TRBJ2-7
TGTGCCAGTAGTTTATCAGGGGTCCACGAGCAGTACTTC
CASSLSGVHEQYF
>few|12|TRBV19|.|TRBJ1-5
TGTGCCAGTAGTTTCCCCAGGGGGCCCCAGCATTTT
CASSFPRGPQHF
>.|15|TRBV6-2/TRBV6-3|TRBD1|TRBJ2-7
TGTGCCAGCAGTTACTCGACCGGGACAGCCTACGAGCAGTACTTC
CASSYSTGTAYEQYF
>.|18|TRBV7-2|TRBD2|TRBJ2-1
TGTGCCAGCAGCCCCAGACGCGGACTAGCGGGAGGTAACAATGAGCAGTTCTTC
CASSPRRGLAGGNNEQFF
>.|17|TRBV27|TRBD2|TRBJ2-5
TGTGCCAGCAGTTTTGGGGCTAGCGGGAGGGATTGGGAGACCCAGTACTTC
CASSFGASGRDWETQYF
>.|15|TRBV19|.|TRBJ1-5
TGTGCCAGTACAAGCGGGGTGGATTATGATCAGCCCCAGCATTTT
CASTSGVDYDQPQHF
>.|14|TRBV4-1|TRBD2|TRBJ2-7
TGCGCCAGCAGCCAGGGACTAGCGGACTACGAGCAGTACTTC
CASSQGLADYEQYF
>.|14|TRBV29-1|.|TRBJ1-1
TGCAGCGTTGAGCGACAGCTAACGAACACTGAAGCTTTCTTT
CSVERQLTNTEAFF
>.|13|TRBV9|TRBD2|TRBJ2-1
TGTGCCAGCAGCGCGAGCGGGAGGAATGAGCAGTTCTTC
CASSASGRNEQFF
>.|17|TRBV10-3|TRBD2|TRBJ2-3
TGTGCCATCAGTGCACTAGCGGGGGGGTTGGGCACAGATACGCAGTATTTT
CAISALAGGLGTDTQYF
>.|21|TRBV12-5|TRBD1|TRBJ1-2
TGTGCTAGTGGTTTGGTAATTGGGGGACAGGGGCTACAATCAGCTAACTATGGCTACACCTTC
CASGLVIGGQGLQSANYGYTF
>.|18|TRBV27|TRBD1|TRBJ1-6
TGTGCCAGCAGCTTACATTCTTCAACCGGGACAGGGGACTCACCCCTCCACTTT
CASSLHSSTGTGDSPLHF
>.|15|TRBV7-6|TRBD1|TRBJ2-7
TGTGCCAGCAGCTTAGGGGGACAGACGAGCTACGAGCAGTACTTC
CASSLGGQTSYEQYF
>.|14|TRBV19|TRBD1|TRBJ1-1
TGTGCCAGTAGCCAACAGGGGGCATGGACTGAAGCTTTCTTT
CASSQQGAWTEAFF
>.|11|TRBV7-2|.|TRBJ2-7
TGTGCCAGCAGCTCGGCCTACGAGCAGTACTTC
CASSSAYEQYF
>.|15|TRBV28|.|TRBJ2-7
TGTGCCAGCAGTCTGAGTCTTGACTCACTCTACGAGCAGTACTTC
CASSLSLDSLYEQYF
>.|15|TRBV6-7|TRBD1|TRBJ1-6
TGTGCCAGCAGTACCGGACAGGGGGGGAATTCACCCCTCCACTTT
CASSTGQGGNSPLHF
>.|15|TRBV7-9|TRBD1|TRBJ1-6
TGTGCCAGCAGCTTAGCGAGGGGGCGGGATTCACCCCTCCACTTT
CASSLARGRDSPLHF
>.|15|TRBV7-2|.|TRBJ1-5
TGTGCCAGCAGCTTGAATGGGAGGGGCAATCAGCCCCAGCATTTT
CASSLNGRGNQPQHF
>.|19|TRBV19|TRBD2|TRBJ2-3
TGTGCCAGTAGTGGGGGACTAGCGGGAGGAGGACCTAGCACAGATACGCAGTATTTT
CASSGGLAGGGPSTDTQYF
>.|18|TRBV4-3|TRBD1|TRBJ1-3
TGCGCCAGCAGCCGATCTGTGGGACAGGGGGGACTTGGAAACACCATATATTTT
CASSRSVGQGGLGNTIYF
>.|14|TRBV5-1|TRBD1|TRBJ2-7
TGCGCCAGCAGCTTTTTACAGGGGAACCACGAGCAGTACTTC
CASSFLQGNHEQYF
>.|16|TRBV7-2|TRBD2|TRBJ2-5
TGTGCCAGCAGCGTGCAGACTAGCGGGGGGGCCGTGACCCAGTACTTC
CASSVQTSGGAVTQYF
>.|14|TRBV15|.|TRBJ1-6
TGTGCCACCAGCAGGTCGGGGGGCGGTTCACCCCTCCACTTT
CATSRSGGGSPLHF
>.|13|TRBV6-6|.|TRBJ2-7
TGTGCCAGCAGTGGAACAGCATCCTACGAGCAGTACTTC
CASSGTASYEQYF
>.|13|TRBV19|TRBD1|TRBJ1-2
TGTGCCAGTAGTGAACAGGGGCTTTCTGGCTACACCTTC
CASSEQGLSGYTF
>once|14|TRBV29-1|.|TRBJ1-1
TGCAGCGTTGAACCTGGGACCAGGGGTGAGGGAGCTTTCTTT
CSVEPGTRGEGAFF
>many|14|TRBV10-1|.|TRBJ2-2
TGCGCCAGCAGTGTGGGCCGGAACACCGGGGAGCTGTTTTTT
CASSVGRNTGELFF
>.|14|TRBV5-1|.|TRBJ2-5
TGCGCCAGCAGCTTGGCGATGGAGGGGGAGACCCAGTACTTC
CASSLAMEGETQYF
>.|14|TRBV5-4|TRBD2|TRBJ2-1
TGTGCCAGCAGCTTAAGTAATGGACTAGCGCTTCCGTTCTTC
CASSLSNGLALPFF
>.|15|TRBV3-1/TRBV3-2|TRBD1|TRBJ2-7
TGTGCCAGCAGCCCGGGACAGGGGGTATCCTACGAGCAGTACTTC
CASSPGQGVSYEQYF
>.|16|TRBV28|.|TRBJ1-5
TGTGCCAGCAGTTTCACCAGGGCGATACGCAATCAGCCCCAGCATTTT
CASSFTRAIRNQPQHF
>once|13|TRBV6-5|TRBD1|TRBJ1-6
TGTGCCACGAAACAGGGGGCGTATTCACCCCTCCACTTT
CATKQGAYSPLHF
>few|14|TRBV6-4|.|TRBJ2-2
TGTGCCAGCAGTTCAACTTTGAACACCGGGGAGCTGTTTTTT
CASSSTLNTGELFF
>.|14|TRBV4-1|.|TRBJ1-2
TGCGCCAGCAGCCAAGGGGGGGGGAACTATGGCTACACCTTC
CASSQGGGNYGYTF
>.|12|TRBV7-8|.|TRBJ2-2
TGTGCCAGCAGCCCCCCCATCGGGGAGCTGTTTTTT
CASSPPIGELFF
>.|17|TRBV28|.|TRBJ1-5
TGTGCCAGCAGTCGGGGCCAGGGAGGGGGTTATGATCAGCCCCAGCATTTT
CASSRGQGGGYDQPQHF
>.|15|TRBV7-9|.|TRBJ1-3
TGTGCCAGCAGCCCTTCAGGTTACTCTGGAAACACCATATATTTT
CASSPSGYSGNTIYF
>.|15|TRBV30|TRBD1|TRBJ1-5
TGTGCCGGGGCGTCAGCAGGGGGAAGCAATCAGCCCCAGCATTTT
CAGASAGGSNQPQHF
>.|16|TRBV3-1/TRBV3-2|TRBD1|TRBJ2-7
TGTGCCAGCAGCCAACCCGGTGGACAGGGGGGACACGAGCAGTACTTC
CASSQPGGQGGHEQYF
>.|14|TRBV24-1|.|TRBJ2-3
TGTGCCACCAGTGATTCAGGGATCCCAGATACGCAGTATTTT
CATSDSGIPDTQYF
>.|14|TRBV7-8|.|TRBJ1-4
TGTGCCAGCAGCCCCCCAGGGGATACTGAAAAACTGTTTTTT
CASSPPGDTEKLFF
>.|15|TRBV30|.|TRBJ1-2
TGTGCCTGGAGTGTACGCTGGGGGGTAGTGAATGGCTACACCTTC
CAWSVRWGVVNGYTF
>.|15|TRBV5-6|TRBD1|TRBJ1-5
TGTGCCAGCAGCGACTCCGGGACAGGGGATCAGCCCCAGCATTTT
CASSDSGTGDQPQHF